The clone carrying this T cell receptor (beta chain) was recorded once. The germline V and J ends were trimmed by 2 bases and 1 base, with 6 bases remaining between them. CDR1 is SGHNT, CDR2 YYREEE, per germline (reference sequence). The CDR3 covers 14 residues. These data originate in a study of long-term antiretroviral therapy in people with HIV. It was version v3.0 of the immunoSEQ assay that was run at survey level. Here immunoSEQ multiplex PCR was the method, and the copy in TCRdb shows in-frame clones only, minus some. In the table there are some 28,000 clones, over 90% of which are singletons. Source: unsorted PBMCs, taken 6.2 years after starting antiretroviral therapy. The sequence derives from a man aged 35-49 years with HIV. The chain couples TRBV5-4 to TRBJ2-2, with D possibly being TRBD1 (6 bases). CDR3 nucleotides: TGTGCCAGCAGCTTACAGGGGAACACCGGGGAGCTGTTTTTT. Translated, it gives CASSLQGNTGELFF.